This T cell receptor beta chain comes out of a study of PD-L1 blockade in urothelial cancer. TCRdb keeps only in-frame clones here, not all; method: immunoSEQ multiplex PCR. The table records 15,000 to 20,000 clones, 70% to 90% of them present only once. For this clone: Its antigen remains unknown.

Whole-study results and caveats: Pretreatment clonality of the blood TCR repertoire below the median was predictive of superior survival.

As for time point: pretreatment peripheral blood. The germline V gene has CDR1 SGHDT and CDR2 YYEEEE. Trimming shortened V by 1 base and J by 0 bases, and 7 bases separated the two germline ends. The CDR3 extends over 14 amino acids. The material was PBMCs, obtained around atezolizumab (anti-PD-L1) treatment. This receptor was obtained from a man between 65 and 85 years old with urothelial cancer. The chain couples TRBV5-6 to TRBJ1-2; no clear D. DNA for the CDR3: TGTGCCAGCAGCTTGCCGGTTTCTAACTATGGCTACACCTTC. Translated: CASSLPVSNYGYTF.